This T cell receptor (beta chain) was documented in a study of blood T cell repertoires in COVID-19. Study-level background: The origin of the acute and convalescent COVID-19 samples was the United States, Italy and Spain. T cells, B-cell-depleted T cells, or PBMCs supplied cDNA or gDNA.

In the authors' methods: Counts of nucleated cells, estimated from reference gene primer amplification, were obtained. The table came from immunoSEQ multiplex PCR; TCRdb's copy has only in-frame clones and leaves some out. V, J and clone size are those of that table, while D and trimming were read from the DNA. The sample yields 140,000 to 150,000 clones, around 86% seen once. This CDR3 is 16 amino acids long. J gave up 12 bases and V 6 bases, and 16 bases lay outside the gene matches. Germline V lookup: CDR1 LNHDA, CDR2 SQIVND (reference sequence). The J gene is TRBJ2-1, the V gene TRBV19, with TRBD2 matching over 11 bases. Sequencing used peripheral blood. This sequence originates from a man older than 75 with acute or convalescent COVID-19. Here the CDR3 reads CASRQVGTSGHVGQFF. The CDR3 DNA is TGTGCCAGTAGACAGGTAGGGACTAGCGGTCATGTGGGGCAGTTCTTC.